The 26 T cell receptor beta chains below all came from one sample that was sequenced in a study of shared clonotypes between healthy human individuals. Clones were sequenced by immunoSEQ multiplex PCR, and TCRdb holds only the in-frame ones, with some missing. The sample yields about 1 million clones, around 78% seen once. Material: memory CD4+ T cells from PBMCs. Subset noted: CD45RA-negative fraction. These receptors all come from a man aged 18 to 29 in good health. Some clones in this sample may be carry-over from other donors' samples.

The rearrangement links TRBV10-3 to TRBJ2-1; D not resolved. The CDR3 covers 14 residues. V was trimmed by 6 bases and J by 7 bases, leaving 16 bases between them. Germline V gene sequence: CDR1 ENHRY, CDR2 SYGVKD. The CDR3 sequence: CAISGTGPQNEQFF. DNA for the CDR3: TGTGCCATCAGCGGCACCGGGCCTCAGAATGAGCAGTTCTTC.

V usage is TRBV5-4 and J usage is TRBJ2-7, with a possible D match to TRBD1 (7 bases). The CDR3 totals 14 residues. Germline CDR1 reads SGHNT; CDR2 reads YYREEE (reference sequence). The ends were cut back, 4 bases at V and 2 bases at J, with 13 bases in the middle. CDR3 residues: CASSGRDSPYEQYF. CDR3 sequence (DNA): TGTGCCAGCAGCGGGCGGGACAGTCCCTACGAGCAGTACTTC. Full variable domain (rest looked up from reference TRBV5-4 and TRBJ2-7): ETGVTQSPTHLIKTRGQQVTLRCSSQSGHNTVSWYQQALGQGPQFIFQYYREEENGRGNFPPRFSGLQFPNYSSELNVNALELDDSALYLCASSGRDSPYEQYFGPGTRLTVT.

This clone has only a few counts. V gene TRBV2 combines with J gene TRBJ1-4; D gene ambiguous. V lost 7 bases and J 10 bases, leaving 22 bases between the germline ends. CDR1 SNHLY and CDR2 FYNNEI come from the germline V gene. The CDR3 has 15 residues. CDR3 in amino acids: CASTPADTAWGKLFF. Written as DNA, the CDR3 is TGTGCCAGCACGCCGGCTGATACCGCCTGGGGAAAACTGTTTTTT.

The chain couples TRBV9 to TRBJ2-2, with 7 bases that match TRBD2. CDR3 length equals 15 residues. With V trimmed by 3 bases and J by 2 bases, 4 bases remained unmatched. Germline-derived CDR1 and CDR2 are SGDLS and YYNGEE. As DNA, the CDR3 is TGTGCCAGCAGCGCCGGGACTATCAACACCGGGGAGCTGTTTTTT. Translating gives CASSAGTINTGELFF.

The chain is built from TRBV2 and TRBJ1-6; 7 nucleotides match TRBD1. Germline CDR1 and CDR2: SNHLY and FYNNEI. This CDR3 contains 14 residues. V shed 4 bases, J shed 7 bases, and the junction held 4 bases outside the gene matches. CDR3 protein: CASSVDRRNSPLHF. CDR3 in DNA: TGTGCCAGCAGTGTGGACAGGCGCAATTCACCCCTCCACTTT.

J is TRBJ2-7 and V is TRBV5-1; maybe TRBD2 (6 bases). This CDR3 region has 13 residues. Germline CDR1 reads SGHRS; CDR2 reads YFSETQ. V was shortened by 2 bases and J by 4 bases, with 10 bases between the two germline ends. Here the CDR3 DNA reads TGCGCCAGCAGCTTCGCGGGACCATACGAGCAGTACTTC. Translating gives CASSFAGPYEQYF.

The V gene is TRBV5-6, the J gene TRBJ1-1, with D maybe TRBD1 (6 bases). Per the germline V gene, CDR1 is SGHDT and CDR2 is YYEEEE. V was cut by 1 base and J by 3 bases, with 10 bases left in between. This CDR3 is built from 14 residues. Written as DNA, the CDR3 is TGTGCCAGCAGCTTGTATTCAGGGGACACTGAAGCTTTCTTT. This encodes CASSLYSGDTEAFF.

This chain joins TRBV6-1 and TRBJ2-1, with 10 bases that match TRBD2. V lost 2 bases to trimming and J lost 4 bases; unmatched junction nucleotides: 2. CDR1 is MNHNS and CDR2 is SASEGT in the germline V gene. There are 15 residues in the CDR3. The CDR3 sequence is CASSESSGSYNEQFF. The CDR3 nucleotides are TGTGCCAGCAGTGAATCTAGCGGGAGTTACAATGAGCAGTTCTTC.

The V gene is TRBV29-1, the J gene TRBJ2-1; the D gene is possibly TRBD1 (5 bases). The V end lost 0 bases, the J end lost 0 bases, and 12 bases lay between the germline ends. This CDR3 has 16 amino acids. Germline values: CDR1 SQVTM, CDR2 ANQGSEA. The DNA for the CDR3 is TGCAGCGTTGAAGAGATGGGGCGGAGCTCCTACAATGAGCAGTTCTTC. This codes for CSVEEMGRSSYNEQFF.

The rearrangement joins TRBV15 to TRBJ2-7, with TRBD2 as a possible D gene (5 bases). The CDR3 is made up of 14 amino acids. The germline gives CDR1 LNHNV, CDR2 YYDKDF (reference sequence). Trimming stripped 0 bases from V and 2 bases from J, with 8 bases between. DNA of the CDR3: TGTGCCACCAGCAGAGAGATCGGGGCCTACGAGCAGTACTTC. Protein: CATSREIGAYEQYF.

V gene TRBV30 combines with J gene TRBJ2-2, with D uncertain. The V end was cut by 3 bases, the J end by 2 bases, with 4 bases between. From germline, CDR1 is GTSNPN and CDR2 SVGIG (reference sequence). This CDR3 is 12 amino acids long. The CDR3 DNA reads as TGTGCCTGGAGAGGCAACACCGGGGAGCTGTTTTTT. Translating it yields CAWRGNTGELFF.

The chain joins TRBV28 to TRBJ1-2; 7 bases are shared with TRBD1. V was clipped by 5 bases and J by 4 bases; unmatched bases: 4. The CDR3 length is 13 residues. The germline V gene has CDR1 MDHEN and CDR2 SYDVKM. CDR3 in amino acids: CASSATGIYGYTF. The CDR3 nucleotides are TGTGCCAGCAGTGCGACAGGGATCTATGGCTACACCTTC.

This chain links TRBV7-8 with TRBJ1-2, with TRBD1 matching over 7 bases. CDR1 and CDR2 from the germline V gene are SGHVS and FQNEAQ. V shed 4 bases and J 7 bases; nucleotides not matched to a gene: 6. CDR3 length: 13 residues. The CDR3: CASSSTGEFGYTF. The CDR3, as DNA: TGTGCCAGCAGCTCAACAGGGGAATTTGGCTACACCTTC.

The chain combines TRBV18 with TRBJ1-1, with D hard to call. The CDR3 sequence is 14 residues long. Trimming removed 4 bases at V and 0 bases at J, with 9 bases between. The germline V gene has CDR1 KGHSH and CDR2 LQKENI. The CDR3 spells CASSQADMNTEAFF. Here the CDR3 DNA reads TGTGCCAGCTCACAGGCAGATATGAACACTGAAGCTTTCTTT.

The chain recombines TRBV27 with TRBJ2-1, with TRBD2 identical over 10 bases. There are 16 residues in the CDR3. V trimming: 3 bases; J trimming: 5 bases; junction bases outside the gene matches: 7. Germline V gene sequence: CDR1 MNHEY, CDR2 SMNVEV (reference sequence). CDR3 in amino acids: CASSFRLAGDDNEQFF. In nucleotides, the CDR3 is TGTGCCAGCAGTTTTAGGCTAGCGGGAGACGACAATGAGCAGTTCTTC.

V is TRBV2 and J is TRBJ1-4, with D unresolved. Germline-derived CDR1 and CDR2 are SNHLY and FYNNEI. The germline V and J ends were trimmed by 7 bases and 5 bases, with 8 bases remaining between them. The CDR3 has 12 amino acids. CDR3 sequence: CASNSINEKLFF. The CDR3 nucleotides are TGTGCCAGCAACAGCATAAATGAAAAACTGTTTTTT.

The chain employs TRBV7-6 and TRBJ2-1, with 8 bases matching TRBD2. Trimming cost V 1 base and J 9 bases; bases outside gene matches: 14. Germline CDR1 is SGHVS and CDR2 is FNYEAQ. The length of the CDR3 is 17 residues. CDR3 sequence: CASSLEAGEFLSGEQFF. CDR3 in DNA: TGTGCCAGCAGCTTAGAAGCGGGAGAGTTTTTGTCGGGTGAGCAGTTCTTC.

Concerning this clone: At one end, the junction sequence differs from germline, possibly due to a read error. This chain joins TRBV28 and TRBJ1-2, with TRBD1 matching 7 bases. The germline V gene has CDR1 MDHEN and CDR2 SYDVKM. There are 12 residues in the CDR3. DNA of the CDR3: TGTGCCAGCAGCTTATACAGGGGCGGCTACACCTTC. This translates into CASSLYRGGYTF.

As regards this clone: Additional DNA sequences in this sample encode the identical CDR3. The chain carries TRBV5-1 and TRBJ2-7; TRBD1 agrees at 8 bases. The CDR3 is 13 residues long. J was trimmed by 3 bases and V by 4 bases; bases with no gene match: 3. Germline CDR1 SGHRS, CDR2 YFSETQ. Here the CDR3 reads CASSVTGVYEQYF. CDR3 in DNA: TGCGCCAGCAGCGTGACAGGGGTCTACGAGCAGTACTTC.

V gene TRBV5-6 combines with J gene TRBJ2-1; no clear D. V gave up 6 bases and J gave up 5 bases, with 9 bases separating them. The CDR3 is 12 amino acids. Germline-derived CDR1 and CDR2 are SGHDT and YYEEEE. CDR3 sequence (DNA): TGTGCCAGCACCGACCGGAACAATGAGCAGTTCTTC. Its protein product is CASTDRNNEQFF.

CDR3 nucleotides: TGTGCCAGCAGCTTAATGGGACAGGGGGCGGGGAACACCATATATTTT. Translating gives CASSLMGQGAGNTIYF. J is TRBJ1-3 and V is TRBV7-8; 12 bases map to TRBD1. Germline CDR1 and CDR2: SGHVS and FQNEAQ. The ends lost 2 bases at V and 7 bases at J; junction bases unmatched: 6. The CDR3 spans 16 residues.

V and J are TRBV6-1 and TRBJ2-2; 8 bases agree with TRBD2. The CDR3 sequence is 15 residues long. The V gene's germline CDR1 is MNHNS and CDR2 SASEGT. V shed 4 bases and J 4 bases; nucleotides not matched to a gene: 5. The CDR3 DNA sequence: TGTGCCAGCAGTGCTCCGGGGGGGGCCACCGGGGAGCTGTTTTTT. Residues: CASSAPGGATGELFF.

The chain employs TRBV19 and TRBJ2-5, with TRBD2 matching 8 bases. Germline loops: CDR1 LNHDA, CDR2 SQIVND (reference sequence). The CDR3 sequence is 14 residues long. V lost 5 bases, J lost 4 bases, and 6 bases stayed unmatched. CDR3 region: CASSSGTRTETQYF. CDR3 bases: TGTGCCAGTAGTTCCGGGACTAGAACAGAGACCCAGTACTTC. Based on the CDR3 plus reference TRBV19 and TRBJ2-5, the full variable domain is DGGITQSPKYLFRKEGQNVTLSCEQNLNHDAMYWYRQDPGQGLRLIYYSQIVNDFQKGDIAEGYSVSREKKESFPLTVTSAQKNPTAFYLCASSSGTRTETQYFGPGTRLLVL.

This chain uses TRBV7-3 with TRBJ2-1; D tentatively fits TRBD1 or TRBD2 (5 bases each). CDR3 size: 14 residues. Germline CDR1 and CDR2: SGHTA and FQGTGA. The V and J ends lost 2 bases and 8 bases respectively, with 13 bases between them. The CDR3 DNA reads TGTGCCAGCAGCTTATTGGTCCGGGGCGATGAGCAGTTCTTC. Translating it yields CASSLLVRGDEQFF.

This clone was seen only a few times. The V gene is TRBV7-2, the J gene TRBJ1-1; 8 bases are shared with TRBD1. Looked up from germline, CDR1 is SGHTA and CDR2 is FQGNSA. The CDR3 runs to 15 residues. The junction had 4 bases not matched to a gene; V was cut back by 3 bases and J by 1 base. The CDR3 region is CASSFQGAANTEAFF. DNA for the CDR3: TGTGCCAGCAGCTTCCAGGGGGCAGCGAACACTGAAGCTTTCTTT.

About this clone: This likely reflects a read error, since a far larger clone is one base away. The chain carries TRBV25-1 and TRBJ2-7, with unresolved D. The V gene lost 4 bases and the J gene lost 1 base, with 2 bases spanning the gap. The germline V gene has CDR1 MGHDK and CDR2 SYGVNS. The CDR3 runs to 11 residues. The CDR3 is CASSVSYEQYF. CDR3 coding DNA: TGTGCCAGCAGTGTATCCTACGAGCAGTACTTC.